A single sample is the source of the 10 T cell receptor beta chains below, sequenced in a study of blood T cell repertoires in COVID-19. Profiled with immunoSEQ multiplex PCR; TCRdb holds only in-frame clones, not every one. The sample holds 400,000 to 450,000 clones, approximately 88% seen once. The source material was peripheral blood. These receptors were obtained from a woman aged 50 to 65 with COVID-19, enrolled during active disease.

The rearrangement uses TRBV2 and TRBJ2-3, with 11 bases aligning to TRBD2. CDR1 is SNHLY, CDR2 FYNNEI, per germline. The J segment lost 0 bases and the V segment lost 7 bases, leaving 6 bases of the junction unmatched. The CDR3 has 16 residues. The CDR3 DNA sequence: TGTGCCAGCAAGGCTAGCGGGGGGACAAGCACAGATACGCAGTATTTT. As protein: CASKASGGTSTDTQYF.

This chain joins TRBV11-2 and TRBJ2-3, with D perhaps TRBD2 (6 bases). CDR1 and CDR2 from the germline V gene are SGHAT and FQNNGV. The CDR3 runs 15 residues. V was clipped by 7 bases and J by 2 bases, with 16 bases between them. CDR3 coding DNA: TGTGCCAGCATCACAAATCGGGAGTACACAGATACGCAGTATTTT. Protein sequence: CASITNREYTDTQYF.

The chain couples TRBV6-5 to TRBJ1-5; 7 positions agree with TRBD1. This CDR3 contains 15 residues. Germline CDR1 reads MNHEY; CDR2 reads SVGAGI. V shed 6 bases and J 0 bases; nucleotides not matched to a gene: 5. For the CDR3, the DNA is TGTGCCAGCAGCGGACAGGATTTTAGCAATCAGCCCCAGCATTTT. As protein: CASSGQDFSNQPQHF.

The V and J genes are TRBV7-3 and TRBJ1-2, with 11 bases fitting TRBD1. From germline, CDR1 is SGHTA and CDR2 FQGTGA. The V gene end was trimmed by 3 bases and the J gene end by 4 bases; junction bases not matched to a gene: 4. This CDR3 has 15 amino acids. CDR3 sequence reads: CASSLTGTGGYGYTF. The CDR3, as DNA: TGTGCCAGCAGCTTGACCGGGACAGGGGGCTATGGCTACACCTTC. The full variable domain, with the rest looked up from reference TRBV7-3 and TRBJ1-2, is GAGVSQTPSNKVTEKGKYVELRCDPISGHTALYWYRQSLGQGPEFLIYFQGTGAADDSGLPNDRFFAVRPEGSVSTLKIQRTERGDSAVYLCASSLTGTGGYGYTFGSGTRLTVV.

The chain couples TRBV28 to TRBJ2-3, with D possibly TRBD2 on 5 matching bases. Germline values: CDR1 MDHEN, CDR2 SYDVKM. Trimming shortened V by 3 bases and J by 0 bases, and 10 bases separated the two germline ends. The CDR3 is 15 amino acids. The CDR3 reads CASSLGGPSTDTQYF. DNA of the CDR3: TGTGCCAGCAGTTTGGGCGGGCCTAGCACAGATACGCAGTATTTT.

The gene calls are TRBV6-6 and TRBJ2-2, with 7 positions matching TRBD2. The CDR3 is made up of 14 amino acids. V gave up 5 bases and J gave up 6 bases; unmatched junction bases: 6. Germline values: CDR1 MNHNY, CDR2 SVGAGI (reference sequence). CDR3 nucleotides: TGTGCCAGCAGTCTCAATCGGGGGGCCGGGGAGCTGTTTTTT. This encodes CASSLNRGAGELFF.

A single count supports this clone. The CDR3 spells CASSEWDRGKYF. The CDR3 DNA sequence: TGTGCCAGCAGTGAATGGGACAGGGGGAAGTACTTC. The J gene is TRBJ2-7, the V gene TRBV6-1, with TRBD1 identical over 11 bases. Germline-derived CDR1 and CDR2 are MNHNS and SASEGT. The CDR3 length is 12 residues. J gave up 11 bases and V 2 bases, and 2 bases lay outside the gene matches.

This clone was seen a single time. V usage is TRBV11-2 and J usage is TRBJ1-4; D gene ambiguous. The CDR3 loop spans 15 amino acids. From germline, CDR1 is SGHAT and CDR2 FQNNGV. V lost 4 bases and J lost 2, with 11 bases in between. The DNA of the CDR3 is TGTGCCAGCAGCTACGAGGGTACCACTAATGAAAAACTGTTTTTT. Protein sequence: CASSYEGTTNEKLFF.

The chain links TRBV27 to TRBJ2-1; TRBD2 aligns across 8 bases. Germline values: CDR1 MNHEY, CDR2 SMNVEV (reference sequence). The CDR3 is 15 residues long. V shed 8 bases and J 4 bases; nucleotides not matched to a gene: 10. The CDR3 here is CASFAGTSSYNEQFF. CDR3 nucleotides: TGTGCCAGCTTCGCCGGGACTAGTTCATACAATGAGCAGTTCTTC.

Regarding this clone: Additional DNA sequences in this sample encode the identical CDR3. The CDR3 reads CAWGTGGGYTF. The CDR3 DNA reads TGTGCCTGGGGGACAGGGGGGGGCTACACCTTC. The chain joins TRBV30 to TRBJ1-2, with 11 nucleotides matching TRBD1. CDR1 and CDR2 (germline): GTSNPN, SVGIG (reference sequence). The CDR3 is 11 residues long. The J segment lost 8 bases and the V segment lost 5 bases, leaving 1 base of the junction unmatched.